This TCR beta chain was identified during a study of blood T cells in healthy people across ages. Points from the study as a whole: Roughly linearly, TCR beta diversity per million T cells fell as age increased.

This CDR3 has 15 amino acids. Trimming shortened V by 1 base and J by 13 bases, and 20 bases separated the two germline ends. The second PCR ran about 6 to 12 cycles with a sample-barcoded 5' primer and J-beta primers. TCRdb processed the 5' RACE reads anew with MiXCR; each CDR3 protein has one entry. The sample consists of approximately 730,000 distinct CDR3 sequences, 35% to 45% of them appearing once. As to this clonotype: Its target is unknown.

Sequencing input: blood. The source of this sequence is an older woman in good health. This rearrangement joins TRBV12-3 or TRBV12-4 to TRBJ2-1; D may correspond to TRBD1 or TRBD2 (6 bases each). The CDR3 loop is CASSLGGAGSETQFF. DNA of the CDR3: TGTGCCAGCAGTTTAGGGGGGGCTGGTTCCGAGACCCAGTTCTTC.